These T cell receptor beta chains were read from a single sample in a study of shared clonotypes between healthy human individuals. Method: immunoSEQ multiplex PCR; TCRdb's copy keeps in-frame clones and lacks some. Of 2 million to 2.5 million clones in the sample, approximately 96% are singletons; the top ten hold approximately 0.13%. Sequencing was performed on naive CD4+ T cells sorted from blood. These receptors came from a man in his late teens or twenties in good health. Both conserved end residues are part of each CDR3. The order of the fields is J gene, D gene, clone size, V gene, CDR3 protein, CDR3 DNA. The D gene is left open where the match is weak. Clone size appears in some rows only: once, few, many, or a class for an expanded clone.

>TRBJ2-2|TRBD1|-|TRBV9
CASSVGGQGWTGELFF
TGTGCCAGCAGCGTAGGTGGACAGGGCTGGACCGGGGAGCTGTTTTTT
>TRBJ1-5|-|-|TRBV19
CASSMREEGQPQHF
TGTGCCAGTAGTATGCGGGAGGAGGGCCAGCCCCAGCATTTT
>TRBJ1-2|-|-|TRBV25-1
CASSESGTAPSKIPRYTF
TGTGCCAGCAGTGAGTCCGGAACAGCCCCCAGCAAGATACCCCGTTACACCTTC
>TRBJ2-1|TRBD2|-|TRBV7-3
CASSLWASGGASYNEQFF
TGTGCCAGCAGCTTATGGGCTAGCGGGGGTGCCTCCTACAATGAGCAGTTCTTC
>TRBJ2-7|TRBD2|-|TRBV9
CASSVGLAGPEQYF
TGTGCCAGCAGCGTAGGACTAGCGGGACCCGAGCAGTACTTC
>TRBJ2-1|-|-|TRBV6-1
CASSEGPGIYNEQFF
TGTGCCAGCAGTGAAGGTCCAGGGATATACAATGAGCAGTTCTTC
>TRBJ2-5|-|-|TRBV5-1
CASRLSGTQETQYF
TGCGCCAGCAGGTTATCCGGGACACAAGAGACCCAGTACTTC
>TRBJ2-1|TRBD1|-|TRBV6-5
CASSRGQGAHEQFF
TGTGCCAGCAGCAGGGGTCAGGGGGCGCATGAGCAGTTCTTC
>TRBJ1-5|-|once|TRBV6-1
CASGRRSADQPQHF
TGTGCCAGCGGCCGTCGTAGTGCCGATCAGCCCCAGCATTTT
>TRBJ2-2|TRBD1|-|TRBV5-1
CASSKTGTGPGELFF
TGCGCCAGCAGCAAAACCGGGACAGGGCCCGGGGAGCTGTTTTTT
>TRBJ2-5|-|-|TRBV7-2
CASSLAGMRLAIETQYF
TGTGCCAGCAGCTTAGCCGGGATGCGGCTAGCGATAGAGACCCAGTACTTC
>TRBJ2-3|-|-|TRBV9
CASSVGGYTDTQYF
TGTGCCAGCAGCGTCGGGGGATACACAGATACGCAGTATTTT
>TRBJ1-3|-|-|TRBV5-1
CASSLPGNTIYF
TGCGCCAGCAGCCTACCAGGAAACACCATATATTTT
>TRBJ2-7|-|-|TRBV5-1
CASSDPGHFSYEQYF
TGCGCCAGCAGCGATCCGGGACACTTCTCCTACGAGCAGTACTTC
>TRBJ2-7|TRBD2|few|TRBV6-5
CASSTAWGLAHEQYF
TGTGCCAGCAGTACCGCGTGGGGACTAGCCCACGAGCAGTACTTC
>TRBJ2-5|-|-|TRBV10-1
CASSEAGRETQYF
TGCGCCAGCAGTGAAGCTGGACGGGAGACCCAGTACTTC
>TRBJ1-6|-|-|TRBV2
CASSEYWGNSPLHF
TGTGCCAGCAGTGAATATTGGGGGAATTCACCCCTCCACTTT
>TRBJ1-1|TRBD1|-|TRBV5-1
CASSLTASGQGAGTEAFF
TGCGCCAGCAGCTTGACAGCCTCCGGACAGGGGGCGGGCACTGAAGCTTTCTTT
>TRBJ2-1|-|-|TRBV4-1
CASSQPGTRPGNEQFF
TGCGCCAGCAGCCAACCCGGGACTCGGCCGGGGAATGAGCAGTTCTTC
>TRBJ1-4|-|-|TRBV2
CASSPGQYAPGLFF
TGTGCCAGCAGTCCGGGACAATACGCCCCCGGACTGTTTTTT
>TRBJ2-2|TRBD1|-|TRBV6-1
CASSEGTGGTGELFF
TGTGCCAGCAGTGAAGGGACAGGGGGTACCGGGGAGCTGTTTTTT
>TRBJ1-1|TRBD1|-|TRBV10-3
CAIRTGVNTEAFF
TGTGCCATACGGACAGGCGTGAACACTGAAGCTTTCTTT
>TRBJ1-2|-|-|TRBV30
CAWGITGGYTF
TGTGCCTGGGGGATTACAGGTGGCTACACCTTC
>TRBJ2-2|-|-|TRBV11-2
CASSLSTVNTGELFF
TGTGCCAGCAGCTTAAGTACAGTGAACACCGGGGAGCTGTTTTTT
>TRBJ2-7|TRBD1|-|TRBV19
CASSNAGTGGSYEQYF
TGTGCCAGTAGTAATGCCGGGACAGGGGGTTCCTACGAGCAGTACTTC
>TRBJ1-6|-|-|TRBV5-6
CASSLAPGGLNSPLHF
TGTGCCAGCAGCTTGGCCCCAGGAGGGTTGAACTCACCCCTCCACTTT
>TRBJ1-1|TRBD1|once|TRBV5-1
CASSFNRDRRTNTEAFF
TGCGCCAGCAGCTTTAACCGGGACAGGAGAACGAACACTGAAGCTTTCTTT
>TRBJ1-4|-|-|TRBV28
CASRWTDEKLFF
TGTGCCAGCAGATGGACAGATGAAAAACTGTTTTTT
>TRBJ1-3|-|-|TRBV6-5
CASRQGRGWGNTIYF
TGTGCCAGCCGCCAGGGGCGAGGATGGGGAAACACCATATATTTT
>TRBJ2-5|TRBD1|-|TRBV9
CASSVGDRGTQETQYF
TGTGCCAGCAGCGTTGGGGACAGGGGTACCCAAGAGACCCAGTACTTC
>TRBJ2-7|-|-|TRBV5-1
CASSSAGINEQYF
TGCGCCAGCAGCTCTGCGGGAATCAACGAGCAGTACTTC
>TRBJ2-7|-|-|TRBV21-1
CASSKAGLEDEQYF
TGTGCCAGCAGCAAAGCAGGACTAGAGGACGAGCAGTACTTC
>TRBJ2-7|-|-|TRBV19
CASRTQALSSYEQYF
TGTGCCAGTAGGACCCAGGCCTTAAGTTCCTACGAGCAGTACTTC
>TRBJ1-2|-|-|TRBV7-9
CASSLDLQGRYNF
TGTGCCAGCAGCTTAGACCTGCAGGGTCGATATAACTTC
>TRBJ2-3|-|-|TRBV10-3
CAIGSPVQTPSTDTQYF
TGTGCCATCGGTTCCCCAGTACAGACCCCTAGCACAGATACGCAGTATTTT
>TRBJ2-7|TRBD1|-|TRBV6-1
CASSSRDRSYEQYF
TGTGCCAGCAGTAGCCGGGACAGGTCCTACGAGCAGTACTTC
>TRBJ1-2|-|-|TRBV5-1
CASSLETVAYGYTF
TGCGCCAGCAGCCTTGAGACAGTCGCCTATGGCTACACCTTC
>TRBJ2-7|TRBD1|-|TRBV7-2
CASSLGQRSYEQYF
TGTGCCAGCAGCTTGGGACAGCGCTCCTACGAGCAGTACTTC
>TRBJ2-3|TRBD2|-|TRBV9
CASSVTSGATGPRPYF
TGTGCCAGCAGCGTTACTAGCGGGGCGACGGGGCCCCGCCCGTATTTT
>TRBJ1-2|-|-|TRBV29-1
CSVVPWSPSYGYTF
TGCAGCGTTGTACCGTGGAGTCCTTCGTATGGCTACACCTTC